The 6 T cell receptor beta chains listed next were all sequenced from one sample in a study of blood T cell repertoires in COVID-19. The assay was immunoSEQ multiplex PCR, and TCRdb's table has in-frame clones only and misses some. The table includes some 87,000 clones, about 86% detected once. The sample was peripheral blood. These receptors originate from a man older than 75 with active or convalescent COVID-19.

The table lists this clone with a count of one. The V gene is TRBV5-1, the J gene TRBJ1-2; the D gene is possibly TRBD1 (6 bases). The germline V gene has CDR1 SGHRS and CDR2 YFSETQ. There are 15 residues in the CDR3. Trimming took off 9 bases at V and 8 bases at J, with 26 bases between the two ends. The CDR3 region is CATQLVAGAFDGYTF. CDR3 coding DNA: TGCGCCACCCAGCTTGTGGCGGGGGCATTTGACGGCTACACCTTC. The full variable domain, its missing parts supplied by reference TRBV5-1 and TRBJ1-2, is KAGVTQTPRYLIKTRGQQVTLSCSPISGHRSVSWYQQTPGQGLQFLFEYFSETQRNKGNFPGRFSGRQFSNSRSEMNVSTLELGDSALYLCATQLVAGAFDGYTFGSGTRLTVV.

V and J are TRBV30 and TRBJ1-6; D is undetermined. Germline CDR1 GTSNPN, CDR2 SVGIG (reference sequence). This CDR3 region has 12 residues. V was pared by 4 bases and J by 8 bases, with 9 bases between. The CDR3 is CAWTLSYSPLHF. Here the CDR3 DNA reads TGTGCCTGGACCCTAAGCTATTCACCCCTCCACTTT.

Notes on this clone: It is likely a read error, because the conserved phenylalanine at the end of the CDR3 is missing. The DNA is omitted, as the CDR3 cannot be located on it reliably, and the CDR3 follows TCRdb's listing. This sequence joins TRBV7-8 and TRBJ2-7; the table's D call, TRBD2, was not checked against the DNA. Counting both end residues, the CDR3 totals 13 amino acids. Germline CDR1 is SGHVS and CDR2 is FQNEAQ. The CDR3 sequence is CASSLNLRGVVAI.

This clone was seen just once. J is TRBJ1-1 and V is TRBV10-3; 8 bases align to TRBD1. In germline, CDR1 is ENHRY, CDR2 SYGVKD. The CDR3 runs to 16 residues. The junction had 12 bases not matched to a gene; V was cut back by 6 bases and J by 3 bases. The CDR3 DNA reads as TGTGCCATCAGCCAGTCCTATGACAGGGGACACACTGAAGCTTTCTTT. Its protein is CAISQSYDRGHTEAFF.

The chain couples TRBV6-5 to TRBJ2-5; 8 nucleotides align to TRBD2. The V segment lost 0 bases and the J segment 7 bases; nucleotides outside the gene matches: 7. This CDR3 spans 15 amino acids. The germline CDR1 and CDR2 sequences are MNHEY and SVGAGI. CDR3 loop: CASSYSTSASGTQYF. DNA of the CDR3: TGTGCCAGCAGTTACTCGACTAGCGCTTCTGGGACCCAGTACTTC.

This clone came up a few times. The CDR3 DNA is TGTGCCAGCTCGCGCGCCAGGACAGGGTCCGGGGAGCTGTTTTTT. Protein sequence: CASSRARTGSGELFF. The gene calls are TRBV18 and TRBJ2-2; 8 bases agree with TRBD1. CDR1 and CDR2 from the germline V gene are KGHSH and LQKENI. This CDR3 contains 15 residues. V shed 6 bases and J 6 bases; nucleotides not matched to a gene: 9.